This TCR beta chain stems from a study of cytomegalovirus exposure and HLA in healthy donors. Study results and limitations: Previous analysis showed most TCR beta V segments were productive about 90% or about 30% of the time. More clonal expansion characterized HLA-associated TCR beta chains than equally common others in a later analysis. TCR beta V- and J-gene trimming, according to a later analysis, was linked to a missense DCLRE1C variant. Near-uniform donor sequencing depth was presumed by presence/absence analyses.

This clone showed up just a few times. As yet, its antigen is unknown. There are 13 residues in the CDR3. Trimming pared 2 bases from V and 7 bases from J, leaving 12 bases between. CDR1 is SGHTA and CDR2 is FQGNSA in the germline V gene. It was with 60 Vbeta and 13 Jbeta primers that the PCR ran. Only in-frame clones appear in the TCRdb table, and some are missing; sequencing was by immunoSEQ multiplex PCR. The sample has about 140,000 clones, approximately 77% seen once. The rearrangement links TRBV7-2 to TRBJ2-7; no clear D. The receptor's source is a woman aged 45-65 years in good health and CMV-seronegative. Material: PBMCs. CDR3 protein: CASSLMGRPEQYF. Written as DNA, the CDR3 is TGTGCCAGCAGCTTAATGGGCAGGCCAGAGCAGTACTTC.